Listed below are T cell receptor beta chains from one sample, sequenced in a study of cytomegalovirus exposure and HLA in healthy donors. TCRdb's copy holds only in-frame clones and misses some; the assay was immunoSEQ multiplex PCR. The data show some 150,000 clones, with roughly 77% seen just once and approximately 1.6% held by the top ten. The specimen sequenced was PBMCs. The receptor set was obtained from a woman in her thirties in good health and CMV-seronegative. The CDR3 runs from the conserved cysteine through the conserved F or W. The D gene is left open where the match is weak. Where a row states a size, it is once, few, many or the class of an expanded clone; other rows omit it.

J gene,D gene,clone size,V gene,CDR3 protein,CDR3 DNA
TRBJ1-3,TRBD1,NA,TRBV5-5,CASSEDRVETGNTIYF,TGTGCCAGCAGCGAGGACAGGGTAGAAACTGGAAACACCATATATTTT
TRBJ1-3,NA,NA,TRBV11-3,CASSSGQVFGNTIYF,TGTGCCAGCAGCTCCGGACAAGTTTTTGGAAACACCATATATTTT
TRBJ2-2,TRBD2,NA,TRBV11-3,CASSLAGGIDTGELFF,TGTGCCAGCAGCTTAGCGGGAGGGATTGACACCGGGGAGCTGTTTTTT
TRBJ2-2,TRBD2,NA,TRBV2,CASNPRGGNTGELFF,TGTGCCAGCAACCCCCGGGGGGGGAACACCGGGGAGCTGTTTTTT
TRBJ1-1,TRBD1,NA,TRBV2,CASSFDRVGTEAFF,TGTGCCAGCAGTTTCGACAGGGTAGGCACTGAAGCTTTCTTT
TRBJ2-7,TRBD2,NA,TRBV9,CASSVASGESYEQYF,TGTGCCAGCAGCGTAGCGAGCGGGGAGTCCTACGAGCAGTACTTC
TRBJ1-4,TRBD1,NA,TRBV18,CASSPMPATGLANEKLFF,TGTGCCAGCTCACCAATGCCAGCGACAGGGTTAGCGAATGAAAAACTGTTTTTT
TRBJ1-2,NA,NA,TRBV25-1,CASSESHAVNYGYTF,TGTGCCAGCAGTGAGTCTCATGCGGTTAACTATGGCTACACCTTC
TRBJ2-1,TRBD2,few,TRBV10-2,CASGGLAGASDEQFF,TGCGCCAGCGGGGGACTAGCGGGGGCTTCAGATGAGCAGTTCTTC
TRBJ1-5,NA,NA,TRBV5-4,CASSLLGARGYQPQHF,TGTGCCAGCAGCTTGCTGGGGGCGAGGGGTTATCAGCCCCAGCATTTT
TRBJ1-2,NA,few,TRBV10-3,CAITSNRIGTNYGYTF,TGTGCCATCACAAGTAACCGGATCGGGACTAACTATGGCTACACCTTC
TRBJ1-5,NA,NA,TRBV30,CAWNPGDTRFNQPQHF,TGTGCCTGGAATCCTGGGGACACCCGCTTCAATCAGCCCCAGCATTTT
TRBJ2-7,TRBD2,NA,TRBV28,CASSPAGATYEQYF,TGTGCCAGCAGTCCAGCGGGAGCCACCTACGAGCAGTACTTC
TRBJ2-2,NA,few,TRBV6-5,CASRGSWTGELFF,TGTGCCAGCAGGGGGAGTTGGACCGGGGAGCTGTTTTTT
TRBJ1-1,NA,once,TRBV6-5,CASSETRSTEAFF,TGTGCCAGCAGTGAGACAAGGTCCACTGAAGCTTTCTTT
TRBJ1-1,TRBD1,NA,TRBV2,CASSERQGTFEAFF,TGTGCCAGCAGTGAAAGACAGGGGACCTTTGAAGCTTTCTTT
TRBJ2-2,NA,NA,TRBV7-9,CSSKTSNTGELFF,TGTTCCAGCAAGACATCGAACACCGGGGAGCTGTTTTTT
TRBJ2-5,NA,NA,TRBV9,CASSGTGFQETQYF,TGTGCCAGCAGCGGAACAGGGTTCCAAGAGACCCAGTACTTC
TRBJ1-2,TRBD1,NA,TRBV5-1,CASSVGQGFFYGYTF,TGCGCCAGCAGCGTGGGACAGGGATTTTTCTATGGCTACACCTTC
TRBJ2-7,TRBD1,NA,TRBV6-5,CASSRQGASYEQYF,TGTGCCAGCAGTCGACAGGGGGCGTCCTACGAGCAGTACTTC
TRBJ1-1,NA,NA,TRBV5-6,CASSLARGGEAFF,TGTGCCAGCAGCTTGGCACGGGGAGGTGAAGCTTTCTTT
TRBJ2-5,TRBD1,few,TRBV19,CASSNTGGGHQETQYF,TGTGCCAGTAGTAACACAGGGGGCGGGCACCAAGAGACCCAGTACTTC
TRBJ2-6,NA,NA,TRBV9,CASSDSVSGANVLTF,TGTGCCAGCAGCGACTCCGTCTCTGGGGCCAACGTCCTGACTTTC
TRBJ1-2,NA,NA,TRBV11-2,CASSLERGNYGYTF,TGTGCCAGCAGCTTAGAAAGGGGAAACTATGGCTACACCTTC
TRBJ1-6,NA,once,TRBV6-5,CASSYGGPYNSPLHF,TGTGCCAGCAGTTACGGGGGCCCCTATAATTCACCCCTCCACTTT
TRBJ2-6,TRBD2,NA,TRBV6-5,CASGGRRGANVLTF,TGTGCCAGCGGCGGGAGGCGCGGGGCCAACGTCCTGACTTTC
TRBJ2-5,NA,NA,TRBV9,CASSVGSSSWETQYF,TGTGCCAGCAGCGTAGGGTCTAGCAGTTGGGAGACCCAGTACTTC
TRBJ2-7,TRBD1,NA,TRBV2,CASSTGQPYEQYF,TGTGCCAGCAGCACGGGACAGCCCTACGAGCAGTACTTC
TRBJ2-2,TRBD2,NA,TRBV7-7,CASSSSGHTGELFF,TGTGCTAGCAGCTCTAGCGGACACACCGGGGAGCTGTTTTTT
TRBJ1-6,TRBD1,NA,TRBV28,CASTGGQGSDSPLHF,TGTGCCAGCACTGGGGGACAGGGGTCTGATTCACCCCTCCACTTT
TRBJ1-2,NA,NA,TRBV6-1,CASSEGVQGYYGYTF,TGTGCCAGCAGCGAAGGAGTACAGGGCTACTATGGCTACACCTTC
TRBJ2-2,TRBD1,once,TRBV7-9,CASSGTGLPGELFF,TGTGCCAGCAGTGGGACAGGTCTTCCCGGGGAGCTGTTTTTT
TRBJ2-1,TRBD2,few,TRBV7-3,CASSLLVAGGNEQFF,TGTGCCAGCAGCTTACTGGTGGCGGGAGGCAATGAGCAGTTCTTC
TRBJ1-1,TRBD1,NA,TRBV7-8,CASSSTGNPNTEAFF,TGTGCCAGCAGCTCGACAGGGAACCCGAACACTGAAGCTTTCTTT
TRBJ1-1,NA,NA,TRBV20-1,CSASARSEAFF,TGCAGTGCTAGCGCCAGAAGTGAAGCTTTCTTT
TRBJ2-1,TRBD2,NA,TRBV7-6,CASSLGGVAGDSYNEQFF,TGTGCCAGCAGCTTAGGAGGGGTGGCGGGAGACTCCTACAATGAGCAGTTCTTC